A selection of T cell receptor beta chains follows, all from one sample in a study of chemoradiotherapy in HPV16-positive cancers. The assay was immunoSEQ multiplex PCR, and TCRdb's table has in-frame clones only and misses some. The profile covers 1,500 to 2,500 clones, with about four fifths appearing a single time and roughly 9.3% taken by the ten largest. The sequencing used tumor tissue, collected from a patient who underwent chemoradiotherapy. All receptors derive from a human donor with HPV-associated anogenital cancer. The CDR3 runs from the conserved cysteine through the conserved F or W. Fields, in order: clone size, D gene, J gene, V gene, CDR3 protein, CDR3 DNA. D genes are given only for firm matches. Clone size is shown for a subset of rows, as once, few, many or a class of expanded clone.

clone size: -; D gene: -; J gene: TRBJ2-7; V gene: TRBV2; CDR3 protein: CASSLGTGVYEQYF; CDR3 DNA: TGTGCCAGCAGTTTAGGGACGGGAGTCTACGAGCAGTACTTC
clone size: few; D gene: -; J gene: TRBJ1-6; V gene: TRBV5-6; CDR3 protein: CASSLWGSPLHF; CDR3 DNA: TGTGCCAGCAGCTTGTGGGGGTCACCCCTCCACTTT
clone size: -; D gene: TRBD2; J gene: TRBJ2-7; V gene: TRBV7-6; CDR3 protein: CASSPTPSGSSYEQYF; CDR3 DNA: TGTGCCAGCAGCCCGACACCTAGCGGGAGCTCCTACGAGCAGTACTTC
clone size: -; D gene: -; J gene: TRBJ2-7; V gene: TRBV18; CDR3 protein: CASSPEVVSEQYF; CDR3 DNA: TGTGCCAGCTCACCCGAGGTGGTTTCGGAGCAGTACTTC
clone size: -; D gene: -; J gene: TRBJ2-2; V gene: TRBV11-2; CDR3 protein: CASSPRRAYTGELFF; CDR3 DNA: TGTGCCAGCAGCCCCCGACGGGCATACACCGGGGAGCTGTTTTTT
clone size: once; D gene: -; J gene: TRBJ2-3; V gene: TRBV15; CDR3 protein: CATSGRQGADTQYF; CDR3 DNA: TGTGCCACCAGCGGGAGGCAGGGGGCAGATACGCAGTATTTT
clone size: -; D gene: -; J gene: TRBJ1-4; V gene: TRBV4-1; CDR3 protein: CASSQGGVKKLFF; CDR3 DNA: TGCGCCAGCAGCCAAGGGGGGGTAAAAAAACTGTTTTTT
clone size: -; D gene: TRBD1; J gene: TRBJ1-1; V gene: TRBV30; CDR3 protein: CAWSTTGGLEAFF; CDR3 DNA: TGTGCCTGGAGTACGACAGGGGGCCTAGAAGCTTTCTTT
clone size: -; D gene: -; J gene: TRBJ2-7; V gene: TRBV7-3; CDR3 protein: CASSLTRVSSGYEQYF; CDR3 DNA: TGTGCCAGCAGCTTAACTAGGGTCTCCTCTGGCTACGAGCAGTACTTC
clone size: -; D gene: TRBD2; J gene: TRBJ2-2; V gene: TRBV7-3; CDR3 protein: CASSLEGRLAGTGELFF; CDR3 DNA: TGTGCCAGCAGCTTAGAGGGGAGGCTAGCGGGCACCGGGGAGCTGTTTTTT
clone size: few; D gene: -; J gene: TRBJ1-1; V gene: TRBV28; CDR3 protein: CASSLCTAQIECFVNTEAFF; CDR3 DNA: TGTGCCAGCAGTTTATGCACAGCGCAGATCGAGTGTTTTGTGAACACTGAAGCTTTCTTT
clone size: -; D gene: -; J gene: TRBJ1-2; V gene: TRBV10-3; CDR3 protein: CAISEIQSYGYTF; CDR3 DNA: TGTGCCATCAGTGAGATACAAAGCTATGGCTACACCTTC
clone size: -; D gene: -; J gene: TRBJ2-5; V gene: TRBV7-8; CDR3 protein: CASSSLGGSGPLRETQYF; CDR3 DNA: TGTGCCAGCAGCTCCCTAGGGGGTAGCGGGCCATTGAGAGAGACCCAGTACTTC
clone size: -; D gene: TRBD1; J gene: TRBJ1-3; V gene: TRBV10-3; CDR3 protein: CAISPGTGGNTIYF; CDR3 DNA: TGTGCCATCAGCCCGGGGACAGGTGGAAACACCATATATTTT
clone size: -; D gene: -; J gene: TRBJ1-1; V gene: TRBV2; CDR3 protein: CASSRDTEAFF; CDR3 DNA: TGTGCCAGCAGCCGGGACACTGAAGCTTTCTTT
clone size: -; D gene: TRBD1; J gene: TRBJ1-1; V gene: TRBV19; CDR3 protein: CASTHRGTGGRTEAFF; CDR3 DNA: TGTGCCAGTACCCATAGGGGGACAGGGGGGCGAACTGAAGCTTTCTTT
clone size: -; D gene: -; J gene: TRBJ2-3; V gene: TRBV9; CDR3 protein: CASSSPGTTDTQYF; CDR3 DNA: TGTGCCAGCAGCTCACCCGGAACCACAGATACGCAGTATTTT
clone size: -; D gene: TRBD1; J gene: TRBJ1-1; V gene: TRBV11-2; CDR3 protein: CASSSGGVNPPEAFF; CDR3 DNA: TGTGCCAGCAGCTCAGGGGGCGTGAATCCCCCTGAAGCTTTCTTT
clone size: -; D gene: -; J gene: TRBJ1-4; V gene: TRBV27; CDR3 protein: CASSMGRANEKLFF; CDR3 DNA: TGTGCCAGCAGTATGGGTAGGGCTAATGAAAAACTGTTTTTT
clone size: -; D gene: TRBD1; J gene: TRBJ1-1; V gene: TRBV2; CDR3 protein: CASRRGTEITEAFF; CDR3 DNA: TGTGCCAGCAGGAGGGGGACAGAGATAACTGAAGCTTTCTTT
clone size: -; D gene: -; J gene: TRBJ2-2; V gene: TRBV11-3; CDR3 protein: CASSLGTLGSENTGELFF; CDR3 DNA: TGTGCCAGCAGCTTAGGTACCTTGGGGTCCGAGAACACCGGGGAGCTGTTTTTT
clone size: -; D gene: -; J gene: TRBJ2-5; V gene: TRBV6-1; CDR3 protein: CASSEITGKQETQYF; CDR3 DNA: TGTGCCAGCAGTGAAATTACCGGGAAGCAAGAGACCCAGTACTTC
clone size: few; D gene: TRBD2; J gene: TRBJ2-7; V gene: TRBV13; CDR3 protein: CASSLGLAGVGEQYF; CDR3 DNA: TGTGCCAGCAGCTTAGGACTAGCGGGAGTGGGCGAGCAGTACTTC
clone size: -; D gene: TRBD1; J gene: TRBJ2-2; V gene: TRBV7-9; CDR3 protein: CASSFPRGHPNTGELFF; CDR3 DNA: TGTGCCAGCAGCTTTCCGAGGGGGCACCCGAACACCGGGGAGCTGTTTTTT
clone size: -; D gene: TRBD1; J gene: TRBJ2-1; V gene: TRBV19; CDR3 protein: CASSIPGGAGNEQFF; CDR3 DNA: TGTGCCAGTAGTATTCCAGGGGGCGCCGGCAATGAGCAGTTCTTC
clone size: -; D gene: -; J gene: TRBJ2-3; V gene: TRBV30; CDR3 protein: CAWSARRGTTNTDTQYF; CDR3 DNA: TGTGCCTGGAGTGCACGTCGGGGGACAACAAACACAGATACGCAGTATTTT
clone size: few; D gene: -; J gene: TRBJ2-7; V gene: TRBV6-5; CDR3 protein: CASSYVQGVTYEQYF; CDR3 DNA: TGTGCCAGCAGTTACGTACAGGGAGTAACCTACGAGCAGTACTTC
clone size: -; D gene: TRBD2; J gene: TRBJ2-7; V gene: TRBV6-6; CDR3 protein: CASRGGPDEQYF; CDR3 DNA: TGTGCCAGCAGGGGAGGGCCAGACGAGCAGTACTTC
clone size: -; D gene: TRBD1; J gene: TRBJ1-5; V gene: TRBV9; CDR3 protein: CASIHRGSVQPQHF; CDR3 DNA: TGTGCCAGCATACACAGGGGATCGGTGCAGCCCCAGCATTTT
clone size: -; D gene: -; J gene: TRBJ2-3; V gene: TRBV9; CDR3 protein: CASTPPGITDTQYF; CDR3 DNA: TGTGCCAGCACCCCCCCGGGCATTACAGATACGCAGTATTTT
clone size: -; D gene: TRBD2; J gene: TRBJ2-7; V gene: TRBV7-6; CDR3 protein: CASSQQAGGPYEQYF; CDR3 DNA: TGTGCCAGCAGCCAACAAGCGGGAGGGCCGTACGAGCAGTACTTC
clone size: -; D gene: -; J gene: TRBJ2-1; V gene: TRBV7-9; CDR3 protein: CASSLSVDLPNYNEQFF; CDR3 DNA: TGTGCCAGCAGCTTAAGTGTGGACTTGCCGAACTACAATGAGCAGTTCTTC
clone size: -; D gene: -; J gene: TRBJ1-2; V gene: TRBV5-1; CDR3 protein: CASSLADHNYGYTF; CDR3 DNA: TGCGCCAGCAGCTTGGCCGACCATAACTATGGCTACACCTTC
clone size: -; D gene: TRBD2; J gene: TRBJ2-3; V gene: TRBV27; CDR3 protein: CASLLAVDTQYF; CDR3 DNA: TGTGCCAGTTTACTAGCGGTAGATACGCAGTATTTT
clone size: -; D gene: -; J gene: TRBJ1-2; V gene: TRBV6-5; CDR3 protein: CASSTGQSDRGYTF; CDR3 DNA: TGTGCCAGCAGTACCGGACAGTCGGATCGCGGCTACACCTTC
clone size: once; D gene: -; J gene: TRBJ2-3; V gene: TRBV7-9; CDR3 protein: CASSVTEIDTQYF; CDR3 DNA: TGTGCCAGCAGCGTTACAGAGATAGATACGCAGTATTTT
clone size: -; D gene: TRBD2; J gene: TRBJ2-1; V gene: TRBV28; CDR3 protein: CASSLGASGYNEQFF; CDR3 DNA: TGTGCCAGCAGTCTCGGGGCTAGCGGTTACAATGAGCAGTTCTTC
clone size: -; D gene: -; J gene: TRBJ2-7; V gene: TRBV6-1; CDR3 protein: CASRQGHYEQYF; CDR3 DNA: TGTGCCAGCAGGCAGGGGCACTACGAGCAGTACTTC
clone size: -; D gene: TRBD1; J gene: TRBJ1-1; V gene: TRBV10-3; CDR3 protein: CAISEATPDRANTEAFF; CDR3 DNA: TGTGCCATCAGTGAGGCGACGCCCGACAGGGCCAACACTGAAGCTTTCTTT
clone size: -; D gene: TRBD1; J gene: TRBJ2-7; V gene: TRBV28; CDR3 protein: CASSLDRGHGGGRSEQYF; CDR3 DNA: TGTGCCAGCAGTTTGGACAGGGGGCATGGGGGTGGCAGAAGCGAGCAGTACTTC
clone size: -; D gene: TRBD2; J gene: TRBJ2-5; V gene: TRBV5-1; CDR3 protein: CASSLDGLVQETQYF; CDR3 DNA: TGCGCCAGCAGCTTGGACGGACTAGTTCAAGAGACCCAGTACTTC
clone size: -; D gene: -; J gene: TRBJ1-2; V gene: TRBV11-2; CDR3 protein: CASSLDHTDLYGYTF; CDR3 DNA: TGTGCCAGCAGCTTAGATCATACGGACCTCTATGGCTACACCTTC
clone size: -; D gene: TRBD2; J gene: TRBJ2-5; V gene: TRBV11-2; CDR3 protein: CASSLDPSGRVLETQYF; CDR3 DNA: TGTGCCAGCAGCTTAGATCCTAGCGGGAGGGTACTGGAGACCCAGTACTTC
clone size: -; D gene: TRBD2; J gene: TRBJ2-1; V gene: TRBV11-3; CDR3 protein: CASSVPSGRVNNEQFF; CDR3 DNA: TGTGCCAGCAGCGTTCCCAGCGGGAGGGTGAACAATGAGCAGTTCTTC
clone size: -; D gene: -; J gene: TRBJ1-5; V gene: TRBV2; CDR3 protein: CASRRVPPANQPQHF; CDR3 DNA: TGTGCCAGCAGACGGGTCCCCCCGGCCAATCAGCCCCAGCATTTT
clone size: -; D gene: -; J gene: TRBJ2-3; V gene: TRBV19; CDR3 protein: CATGGRGLGLAGTDTQYF; CDR3 DNA: TGTGCCACCGGGGGCAGGGGCCTCGGGCTAGCGGGCACAGATACGCAGTATTTT
clone size: -; D gene: TRBD1; J gene: TRBJ1-1; V gene: TRBV18; CDR3 protein: CASSPDGTGRALIIF; CDR3 DNA: TGTGCCAGCTCACCTGACGGGACAGGCCGGGCGCTAATAATCTTT
clone size: -; D gene: -; J gene: TRBJ2-2; V gene: TRBV30; CDR3 protein: CAWSAAGSGELFF; CDR3 DNA: TGTGCCTGGAGTGCCGCCGGGTCCGGGGAGCTGTTTTTT
clone size: -; D gene: -; J gene: TRBJ1-2; V gene: TRBV6-5; CDR3 protein: CASSYRDQRDGGYTF; CDR3 DNA: TGTGCCAGCAGTTACAGGGACCAACGGGATGGCGGCTACACCTTC
clone size: -; D gene: -; J gene: TRBJ2-3; V gene: TRBV28; CDR3 protein: CASHSPGPWGTQYF; CDR3 DNA: TGTGCCAGCCACTCCCCGGGGCCCTGGGGTACGCAGTATTTT
clone size: -; D gene: -; J gene: TRBJ2-7; V gene: TRBV28; CDR3 protein: CASSNFEVRATLDEQYF; CDR3 DNA: TGTGCCAGCAGCAACTTTGAGGTTCGGGCCACCCTGGACGAGCAGTACTTC
clone size: -; D gene: -; J gene: TRBJ2-2; V gene: TRBV25-1; CDR3 protein: CASSGAGTGELFF; CDR3 DNA: TGTGCCAGCAGTGGGGCGGGGACCGGGGAGCTGTTTTTT
clone size: -; D gene: TRBD1; J gene: TRBJ1-1; V gene: TRBV27; CDR3 protein: CASSPFTGGNTEAFF; CDR3 DNA: TGTGCCAGCAGTCCGTTTACAGGGGGGAACACTGAAGCTTTCTTT
clone size: few; D gene: -; J gene: TRBJ1-1; V gene: TRBV6-5; CDR3 protein: CASSYQKADRNTEAFF; CDR3 DNA: TGTGCCAGCAGTTACCAAAAAGCCGACAGGAACACTGAAGCTTTCTTT
clone size: -; D gene: TRBD1; J gene: TRBJ1-1; V gene: TRBV7-6; CDR3 protein: CASSLGTGVNTEAFF; CDR3 DNA: TGTGCCAGCAGCTTAGGAACAGGGGTAAACACTGAAGCTTTCTTT
clone size: -; D gene: TRBD1; J gene: TRBJ2-7; V gene: TRBV4-1; CDR3 protein: CASSHPPGQGGNEQYF; CDR3 DNA: TGCGCCAGCAGCCATCCCCCTGGACAGGGAGGTAACGAGCAGTACTTC